This TCR beta chain was identified during a study of technical replicates of blood from a few donors. TCRdb's table, derived via immunoSEQ multiplex PCR, lists solely in-frame clones and lacks some. The sample has approximately 77,000 clones; 90% to 95% are singletons. The clonotype comes from a human donor in good health. The sequencing input was T cells isolated from PBMCs.

Here the CDR3 DNA reads TGCGCCAGCAGCTTGGAAAGGGGCCGCTACGAGCAGTACTTC. It encodes CASSLERGRYEQYF. The V gene is TRBV5-1, the J gene TRBJ2-7; a weak D match, TRBD1 (5 bases). The germline V gene has CDR1 SGHRS and CDR2 YFSETQ. CDR3 size: 14 residues. Between the trimmed V and J ends, which lost 0 bases and 3 bases, there was a span of 10 bases.